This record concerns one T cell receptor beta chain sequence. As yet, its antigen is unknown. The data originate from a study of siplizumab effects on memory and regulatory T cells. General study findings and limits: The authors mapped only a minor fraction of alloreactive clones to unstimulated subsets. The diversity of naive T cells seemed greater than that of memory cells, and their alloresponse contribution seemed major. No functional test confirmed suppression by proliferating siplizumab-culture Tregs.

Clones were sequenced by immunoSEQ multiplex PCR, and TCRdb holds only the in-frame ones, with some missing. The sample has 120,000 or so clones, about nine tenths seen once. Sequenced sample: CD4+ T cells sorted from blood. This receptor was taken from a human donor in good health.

CDR3 sequence reads: CASSRRRTGGNEKLFF. The DNA for the CDR3 is TGTGCCAGCAGCCGGCGCCGAACAGGGGGGAATGAAAAACTGTTTTTT. The chain has TRBV5-6 and TRBJ1-4; 8 bases line up with TRBD1. Germline trimming cut 4 bases from V and 5 bases from J; bases unmatched to any gene: 10. Looked up from germline, CDR1 is SGHDT and CDR2 is YYEEEE. The CDR3 sequence is 16 residues long.